The next 11 T cell receptor beta chains were all read from a single sample in a study of neurological immune-mediated disorders. One entry per CDR3 protein, called by TCRdb with MiXCR from the 5' RACE reads. This table has about 54,000 distinct CDR3 sequences, over 3.5% appearing once. Sequences were obtained from CD4+ T cells from blood. The receptors originated from a woman between 40 and 55 years old with multiple sclerosis.

This clonotype was recorded many times. The rearrangement joins TRBV12-3 or TRBV12-4 to TRBJ1-5; TRBD1 is a possible D gene (5 bases). The ends were cut back, 3 bases at V and 0 bases at J, with 9 bases in the middle. The CDR3 covers 15 residues. The CDR3, as DNA: TGTGCCAGCAGTTTGTCGGGGGTTAGCAATCAGCCCCAGCATTTT. Its protein product is CASSLSGVSNQPQHF.

This clonotype showed up many times. The chain has TRBV12-3 or TRBV12-4 and TRBJ2-7, with 9 bases fitting TRBD2. The trim removed 3 bases at V and 7 bases at J, leaving 7 bases unmatched. The CDR3 is 14 residues long. The CDR3 here is CASSLRGGVLEQYF. CDR3 sequence (DNA): TGTGCCAGCAGTTTGCGCGGGGGGGTTTTAGAGCAGTACTTC.

This clonotype was counted many times. This sequence joins TRBV7-6 and TRBJ1-3; D gene unclear. Trimming pared 1 base from V and 0 bases from J, leaving 7 bases between. The CDR3 has 15 residues. From germline, CDR1 is SGHVS and CDR2 FNYEAQ. The DNA for the CDR3 is TGTGCCAGCAGCTTAGGACCTAACTCTGGAAACACCATATATTTT. Protein sequence: CASSLGPNSGNTIYF.

This clonotype was seen at least ten times. The chain couples TRBV5-1 to TRBJ2-2; perhaps TRBD1 as D (6 bases). The V end lost 4 bases, the J end lost 0 bases, and 16 bases lay between the germline ends. Per the germline V gene, CDR1 is SGHRS and CDR2 is YFSETQ. The CDR3 covers 17 residues. This CDR3 reads CASSPNYRAANTGELFF. CDR3 DNA: TGCGCCAGCAGCCCTAATTACAGGGCGGCGAACACCGGGGAGCTGTTTTTT. Looking up the rest from reference TRBV5-1 and TRBJ2-2 gives the full variable domain: KAGVTQTPRYLIKTRGQQVTLSCSPISGHRSVSWYQQTPGQGLQFLFEYFSETQRNKGNFPGRFSGRQFSNSRSEMNVSTLELGDSALYLCASSPNYRAANTGELFFGEGSRLTVL.

This clonotype appeared many times. The V and J genes are TRBV29-1 and TRBJ2-2; TRBD1 might be the D (5 bases). The V gene lost 2 bases and the J gene lost 0 bases, with 16 bases spanning the gap. Germline CDR1 SQVTM, CDR2 ANQGSEA. The CDR3 length is 17 residues. This chain's CDR3 is CSVETSTGVTNTGELFF. The CDR3 bases are TGCAGCGTTGAAACGTCAACAGGCGTTACGAACACCGGGGAGCTGTTTTTT.

At least ten counts were recorded for this clonotype. The rearrangement uses TRBV29-1 and TRBJ2-3; D is perhaps TRBD1 (6 bases). CDR3 length: 14 amino acids. V dropped 4 bases and J dropped 4 bases, with 15 bases sitting between them. CDR1 and CDR2 from the germline V gene are SQVTM and ANQGSEA. This chain's CDR3 is CSVGHRERADTQYF. CDR3 sequence (DNA): TGCAGCGTTGGTCACAGGGAAAGGGCAGATACGCAGTATTTT.

This clonotype occurred many times. V gene TRBV5-5 combines with J gene TRBJ1-1; 7 bases fit TRBD1. V was pared by 2 bases and J by 5 bases, with 3 bases of the junction left unmatched. CDR1 SGHKS and CDR2 YYEKEE come from the germline V gene (reference sequence). The CDR3 loop spans 13 amino acids. The CDR3 region has the DNA TGTGCCAGCAGCTTCCAGGGGGGGACTGAAGCTTTCTTT. Encoded protein: CASSFQGGTEAFF.

The table lists this clonotype with many counts. J is TRBJ2-3 and V is TRBV6-5; no clear D. Between the trimmed V and J ends, which lost 0 bases and 6 bases, there was a span of 7 bases. Per germline, CDR1 MNHEY and CDR2 SVGAGI. The CDR3 spans 13 residues. The CDR3: CASSYSRWDTQYF. Written as DNA, the CDR3 is TGTGCCAGCAGTTACTCGAGGTGGGATACGCAGTATTTT.

This clonotype was counted at least ten times. V is TRBV5-1 and J is TRBJ1-1; D is undetermined. The germline CDR1 and CDR2 sequences are SGHRS and YFSETQ. Trimming took off 0 bases at V and 6 bases at J, with 15 bases between the two ends. The CDR3 length is 15 residues. The chain's CDR3 is CASSLDSVGIAEAFF. The CDR3 DNA reads TGCGCCAGCAGCTTGGACAGCGTGGGGATCGCTGAAGCTTTCTTT.

This clonotype appeared many times. The rearrangement joins TRBV7-9 to TRBJ1-2; weak D call: TRBD1 (5 bases). CDR1 SEHNR and CDR2 FQNEAQ come from the germline V gene (reference sequence). CDR3 length: 16 residues. V shed 0 bases and J shed 0 bases, with 11 bases lying between them. This chain's CDR3 is CASSLASWGPNYGYTF. The CDR3 bases are TGTGCCAGCAGCTTAGCCTCGTGGGGCCCTAACTATGGCTACACCTTC.

This clonotype came up many times. This sequence joins TRBV20-1 and TRBJ2-1; 7 bases match TRBD1. The germline gives CDR1 DFQATT, CDR2 SNEGSKA (reference sequence). The CDR3 runs to 13 residues. V lost 1 base, J lost 4 bases, and 1 base stayed unmatched. The CDR3 region is CSARVGQYNEQFF. Written as DNA, the CDR3 is TGCAGTGCTAGAGTGGGACAGTACAATGAGCAGTTCTTC.